This T cell receptor (beta chain) was documented in a study of CXCR3-negative and CXCR3-positive naive CD8 T cells. Preparation of TRB cDNA libraries relied on 5' RACE carrying UMI labels. TCRdb reworked the 5' RACE reads into one entry per CDR3 protein, no DNA. Found here are over 35,000 distinct CDR3 sequences; the top ten clones hold roughly 14%. To note about this clonotype: The antigen is unknown.

Study results and limitations: The level of CXCR3 expression partially decreased after cryopreservation; the majority of assays used fresh PBMCs. In both naive subsets diversity was comparably high, whereas memory CD8+ cells showed much lower diversity. For naive cells, CXCR3-negative and CXCR3-positive subsets had similar TRBV-TRBJ usage; for memory cells, usage differed.

In triplicate, each CD8+ T cell subset was sorted at 300,000 to 350,000 cells per replicate. Germline V gene lookup returns CDR1 MGHRA and CDR2 YSYEKL. This CDR3 region has 17 residues. Sequencing input: memory CD8+ T cells from blood. The receptor's source is a human donor in good health. Some clones in this sample may be carry-over from other donors' samples. The chain recombines TRBV4-1 with TRBJ1-1; the TCRdb D gene call, TRBD1, has no DNA to confirm it. CDR3: CASSQDPLGRVNTEAFF.